Sequencing of this TCR beta chain was carried out in a study of breast tumors, draining lymph nodes, adjacent tissues. Study observations and caveats: The lymph node origin of tumor T cells was framed as consistent with a hypothesis, not demonstrated. Compared with lymph nodes, tumors were less diverse; compared with nontumor tissue, more.

One entry per CDR3 protein results from TCRdb running MiXCR on the multiplex PCR reads. The sample yields about 60,000 distinct CDR3 sequences, 45% to 60% seen once. Points on this clonotype: Its antigen is not identified. This could be a read error, since a much larger clone is one nucleotide away.

Germline values: CDR1 SGHTA, CDR2 FQGTGA. There are 14 residues in the CDR3. The J gene is TRBJ2-3, the V gene TRBV7-3; D tentatively reads TRBD1 or TRBD2 (5 bases each). The sequence was collected from a female donor with breast cancer. Some clones in this sample may be carry-over from other donors' samples. The sample taken for sequencing was breast tumor tissue. The DNA of the CDR3 is TGTGCCATCAGCAAAGGGGAGAAGACAGATACGCAGTATTTT. Protein: CAISKGEKTDTQYF.